These 10 T cell receptor beta chains share one sample of origin, sequenced in a study of long-term antiretroviral therapy in people with HIV. It was version v3.0 of the immunoSEQ assay that was run at survey level. The repertoire was sequenced with immunoSEQ multiplex PCR; TCRdb's copy has only in-frame clones and lacks some. There are over 15,000 clones in the sample; less than 85% occur only once, and roughly 10% lies in the top ten. The sample here was unsorted PBMCs, taken 0.2 years after starting antiretroviral therapy. These TCRs come from a woman aged 35 to 49 with HIV.

The chain joins TRBV7-2 to TRBJ2-1; 7 nucleotides line up with TRBD2. Germline trimming cut 5 bases from V and 8 bases from J; bases unmatched to any gene: 9. CDR3 length: 14 residues. CDR1 SGHTA and CDR2 FQGNSA come from the germline V gene. DNA for the CDR3: TGTGCCAGCAGCCCATGGGGCGGGGGTGATGAGCAGTTCTTC. Amino acids: CASSPWGGGDEQFF.

The chain carries TRBV27 and TRBJ1-1, with TRBD1 matching 7 bases. Germline V gene data show CDR1 as MNHEY and CDR2 as SMNVEV (reference sequence). This CDR3 spans 13 amino acids. Trimming took 2 bases from V and 7 from J; bases not matched to a gene: 4. The CDR3 bases are TGTGCCAGCAGTTTAATCCAGGGGGATGAAGCTTTCTTT. Protein product: CASSLIQGDEAFF.

This chain connects TRBV19 to TRBJ2-1; D is unresolved. The CDR3 loop spans 14 amino acids. Germline V gene data show CDR1 as LNHDA and CDR2 as SQIVND (reference sequence). V was cut by 7 bases and J by 0 bases, with 10 bases left in between. This CDR3 reads CASNHFDSYNEQFF. For the CDR3, the DNA is TGTGCCAGTAATCACTTCGACTCCTACAATGAGCAGTTCTTC.

V and J are TRBV13 and TRBJ1-3; D is uncertain. In germline, CDR1 is PRHDT, CDR2 FYEKMQ (reference sequence). The CDR3 loop spans 16 amino acids. The V gene lost 5 bases and the J gene lost 3 bases, with 17 bases spanning the gap. The CDR3 region has the DNA TGTGCCAGCAGCCTCGCGCTATTCGGGGTTGGAAACACCATATATTTT. Amino acid sequence: CASSLALFGVGNTIYF.

This clone was seen more than once but under ten times. CDR3 nucleotides: TGTGCCAGCAGGAACCGGGACCAAAGAGGCTACACCTTC. It codes for CASRNRDQRGYTF. V gene TRBV5-5 combines with J gene TRBJ1-2; TRBD1 is a possible D gene (5 bases). CDR1 is SGHKS, CDR2 YYEKEE, per germline (reference sequence). V shed 5 bases and J shed 8 bases, with 16 bases lying between them. CDR3 size: 13 residues.

This clone was detected only a few times. This rearrangement joins TRBV6-1 to TRBJ2-7, with TRBD2 identical over 9 bases. Germline V gene lookup returns CDR1 MNHNS and CDR2 SASEGT. V shed 2 bases, J shed 0 bases, and the junction held 2 bases outside the gene matches. The CDR3 runs to 15 residues. CDR3 nucleotides: TGTGCCAGCAGTGAACTAGCGGGGAGCTCCTACGAGCAGTACTTC. Translated: CASSELAGSSYEQYF.

The chain recombines TRBV6-6 with TRBJ2-5, with 9 bases fitting TRBD1. Germline assignment: CDR1 MNHNY and CDR2 SVGAGI (reference sequence). The CDR3 contains 16 residues. V shed 1 base, J shed 2 bases, and the junction held 5 bases outside the gene matches. CDR3 loop: CASSYWDRAIQETQYF. CDR3 DNA: TGTGCCAGCAGTTACTGGGACAGGGCTATTCAAGAGACCCAGTACTTC.

The rearrangement links TRBV27 to TRBJ1-1, with TRBD1 as a possible D gene (5 bases). The V end was cut by 3 bases, the J end by 0 bases, with 8 bases between. Germline V gene data show CDR1 as MNHEY and CDR2 as SMNVEV (reference sequence). CDR3 length equals 14 residues. In DNA, the CDR3 is TGTGCCAGCAGTTTTAAGGGGATGAACACTGAAGCTTTCTTT. Amino acids: CASSFKGMNTEAFF.

This sequence joins TRBV27 and TRBJ2-3, with TRBD2 matching 10 bases. CDR3 length: 15 amino acids. CDR1 and CDR2 (germline): MNHEY, SMNVEV (reference sequence). J was trimmed by 5 bases and V by 3 bases; bases with no gene match: 5. The CDR3 coding sequence is TGTGCCAGCAGTTTGGTAGCGGGAGGCTTAGATACGCAGTATTTT. Translating it yields CASSLVAGGLDTQYF.

This clone was recorded only once. V and J are TRBV5-1 and TRBJ2-7; D perhaps matches TRBD1 (6 bases). CDR1 and CDR2 (germline): SGHRS, YFSETQ. V was pared by 3 bases and J by 1 base, with 17 bases between. This CDR3 has 16 residues. The CDR3 DNA is TGCGCCAGCAGCTCCGGGACAAGTCTTCTATCCTACGAGCAGTACTTC. Amino acids: CASSSGTSLLSYEQYF.